Below are 9 T cell receptor beta chains sequenced from a single sample in a study of technical replicates of blood from several donors. Method: immunoSEQ multiplex PCR; TCRdb's copy keeps in-frame clones and lacks some. The sample holds some 80,000 clones, around 90% seen once. What was sequenced was T cells isolated from PBMCs. The receptors derive from a human donor in good health.

V is TRBV5-1 and J is TRBJ2-2, with 7 positions matching TRBD1. The ends lost 6 bases at V and 4 bases at J; junction bases unmatched: 9. From germline, CDR1 is SGHRS and CDR2 YFSETQ. The CDR3 sequence is 15 residues long. CDR3 DNA sequence: TGCGCCAGCAACCAGGGACAGCATTTCACCGGGGAGCTGTTTTTT. It codes for CASNQGQHFTGELFF. Full variable domain (outside the CDR3, taken from reference TRBV5-1 and TRBJ2-2): KAGVTQTPRYLIKTRGQQVTLSCSPISGHRSVSWYQQTPGQGLQFLFEYFSETQRNKGNFPGRFSGRQFSNSRSEMNVSTLELGDSALYLCASNQGQHFTGELFFGEGSRLTVL.

This clone was seen ten or more times. The CDR3: CASSLERQVSQPQHF. The DNA for the CDR3 is TGTGCCAGCAGCTTGGAGAGACAAGTCTCACAGCCCCAGCATTTT. The gene calls are TRBV5-5 and TRBJ1-5; D unclear. The V and J ends lost 0 bases and 7 bases respectively, with 14 bases between them. Germline V gives CDR1 SGHKS, CDR2 YYEKEE (reference sequence). There are 15 residues in the CDR3.

A single count supports this clone. V and J are TRBV13 and TRBJ2-5; no clear D. V was clipped by 8 bases and J by 1 base, with 5 bases between them. There are 11 residues in the CDR3. The germline V gene encodes CDR1 PRHDT and CDR2 FYEKMQ (reference sequence). CDR3 nucleotides: TGTGCCAGCGGCCCCCAAGAGACCCAGTACTTC. Its protein is CASGPQETQYF. The variable domain in full, with the rest retrieved from reference TRBV13 and TRBJ2-5, is AAGVIQSPRHLIKEKRETATLKCYPIPRHDTVYWYQQGPGQDPQFLISFYEKMQSDKGSIPDRFSAQQFSDYHSELNMSSLELGDSALYFCASGPQETQYFGPGTRLLVL.

The rearrangement links TRBV10-3 to TRBJ2-7, with TRBD1 matching over 10 bases. The germline V gene has CDR1 ENHRY and CDR2 SYGVKD. V shed 7 bases and J 3 bases; nucleotides not matched to a gene: 9. The CDR3 loop spans 15 amino acids. The CDR3 nucleotides read TGTGCCATCATGAATACCGGGACAGGGGACTACGAGCAGTACTTC. Its protein product is CAIMNTGTGDYEQYF.

The chain couples TRBV9 to TRBJ1-1, with 11 positions matching TRBD1. V gave up 3 bases and J gave up 4 bases; unmatched junction bases: 2. Germline V gene lookup returns CDR1 SGDLS and CDR2 YYNGEE. CDR3 length equals 14 residues. CDR3 loop: CASSAGTGGTEAFF. The CDR3 nucleotides read TGTGCCAGCAGCGCCGGGACAGGGGGCACTGAAGCTTTCTTT.

This sequence joins TRBV7-3 and TRBJ2-1; TRBD2 might be the D (6 bases). V was cut by 2 bases and J by 7 bases, with 12 bases left in between. The CDR3 is 14 amino acids. CDR1 SGHTA and CDR2 FQGTGA come from the germline V gene. The chain's CDR3 is CASSLDLGRNEQFF. Written as DNA, the CDR3 is TGTGCCAGCAGCTTAGATCTTGGGAGGAATGAGCAGTTCTTC. Full variable domain (missing parts from reference TRBV7-3 and TRBJ2-1): GAGVSQTPSNKVTEKGKYVELRCDPISGHTALYWYRQSLGQGPEFLIYFQGTGAADDSGLPNDRFFAVRPEGSVSTLKIQRTERGDSAVYLCASSLDLGRNEQFFGPGTRLTVL.

The rearrangement joins TRBV6-6 to TRBJ2-1, with 9 bases aligning to TRBD1. The germline CDR1 and CDR2 sequences are MNHNY and SVGAGI (reference sequence). Trimming at V came to 6 bases and at J to 5 bases, leaving 11 bases not matched to a gene. The CDR3 extends over 16 amino acids. The CDR3 protein is CASRPGQGVTDNEQFF. The CDR3 nucleotides read TGTGCCAGCAGACCGGGACAGGGTGTAACAGACAATGAGCAGTTCTTC.

The chain links TRBV28 to TRBJ2-5; 8 bases are shared with TRBD1. The ends lost 5 bases at V and 5 bases at J; junction bases unmatched: 10. This CDR3 has 15 residues. Germline loops: CDR1 MDHEN, CDR2 SYDVKM. CDR3 in amino acids: CASSMLLTGDETQYF. DNA of the CDR3: TGTGCCAGCAGTATGTTGCTGACAGGGGACGAGACCCAGTACTTC.

V usage is TRBV29-1 and J usage is TRBJ1-5, with D tentatively TRBD1 (6 bases). The CDR3 runs 14 residues. Germline CDR1 is SQVTM and CDR2 is ANQGSEA. Trimming removed 1 base from V and 6 bases from J, with 13 bases in between. This CDR3 is CSVEVGGLGQPQHF. The CDR3 DNA sequence: TGCAGCGTTGAAGTGGGGGGGCTCGGTCAGCCCCAGCATTTT. The full variable domain, rest sourced from reference TRBV29-1 and TRBJ1-5, is SAVISQKPSRDICQRGTSLTIQCQVDSQVTMMFWYRQQPGQSLTLIATANQGSEATYESGFVIDKFPISRPNLTFSTLTVSNMSPEDSSIYLCSVEVGGLGQPQHFGDGTRLSIL.